This T cell receptor (beta chain) derives from a study of T cell repertoires and HLA-DP antigens. Turning to the study itself: Transduced HeLa cells presented HLA-DP to CD4+ T cells. Donors were two male and one female, aged 18-to-29 to 60-to-69. DNA input averaged approximately 220 ng in sorted CD137+CD4+ and approximately 1,100 ng in pre-culture CD4+. The study, taken as a whole, reports: Average cumulative frequency of previously undetected clones was about 40% against one allele and 50% to 55% against the other.

Points on this clone: Its antigen is still unknown.

Assay: immunoSEQ multiplex PCR; the TCRdb copy retains only in-frame clones and omits some. The sample carries more than 90,000 clones, 90% to 95% recorded once. The CDR3 runs to 14 residues. J was trimmed by 8 bases and V by 4 bases; bases with no gene match: 4. Germline V gene data show CDR1 as MNHEY and CDR2 as SVGAGI. The sequenced sample was CD4+ T cells from PBMCs. V and J are TRBV6-5 and TRBJ1-4; TRBD1 matches at 10 bases. The TCR was taken from a woman aged 18-29 years in good health and CMV-seronegative. The CDR3 DNA is TGTGCCAGCAGTTTTGGGGACAGGGGCGAAAAACTGTTTTTT. Its protein product is CASSFGDRGEKLFF.